This TCR beta chain is from a study of sequential checkpoint blockade in melanoma. Study information: TCRbeta immunosequencing was performed on DNA from roughly 90 pretreatment melanoma tumor samples. Matched biopsies came pretreatment and at week 13 for approximately 20 patients.

Sample treatment: randomized to nivolumab then ipilimumab (arm A) or the reverse (arm B). From germline, CDR1 is LNHDA and CDR2 SQIVND (reference sequence). The CDR3 contains 15 residues. Trimming took off 6 bases at V and 4 bases at J, with 15 bases between the two ends. TCRdb's table, derived via immunoSEQ multiplex PCR, lists solely in-frame clones and lacks some. The data contain under 15,000 clones, 20% to 25% of them seen just once; the ten biggest clones take up approximately 5.8%. This TCR came from a human donor with melanoma. The rearrangement uses TRBV19 and TRBJ1-4; a possible D gene is TRBD1 (6 bases). The material sequenced was tumor tissue (inferred from file names), taken from a patient given nivolumab and ipilimumab in sequence. The CDR3 spells CASSPGGAYNEKLFF. The CDR3 region has the DNA TGTGCCAGTAGCCCTGGGGGGGCCTATAATGAAAAACTGTTTTTT.